These 32 T cell receptor beta chains came from one sample sequenced in a study of cytomegalovirus exposure and HLA in healthy donors. The PCR used 60 Vbeta and 13 Jbeta primers. TCRdb keeps only in-frame clones here, not all; method: immunoSEQ multiplex PCR. Among 170,000 or so clones listed, around 80% were seen once. Sequenced sample: PBMCs. The source of these receptors is a man younger than 30 in good health and CMV-seronegative.

This sequence joins TRBV27 and TRBJ2-5; D perhaps matches TRBD2 (5 bases). The ends were cut back, 5 bases at V and 5 bases at J, with 18 bases in the middle. The CDR3 sequence is 15 residues long. Germline V lookup: CDR1 MNHEY, CDR2 SMNVEV (reference sequence). The CDR3 is CASSPKRSGEETQYF. CDR3 in DNA: TGTGCCAGCAGTCCTAAGCGGTCTGGCGAGGAGACCCAGTACTTC.

This CDR3 reads CASSLDRMNTEAFF. The CDR3 coding sequence is TGTGCCAGCAGCTTAGACAGAATGAACACTGAAGCTTTCTTT. The chain combines TRBV7-6 with TRBJ1-1; D is uncertain. Trimming stripped 1 base from V and 0 bases from J, with 6 bases between. CDR3 length: 14 amino acids. Germline V lookup: CDR1 SGHVS, CDR2 FNYEAQ.

The CDR3 bases are TGTGCCACCACCCCGGGGGGGAGTGTTTCACCCCTCCACTTT. It encodes CATTPGGSVSPLHF. V is TRBV19 and J is TRBJ1-6; TRBD1 might be the D (5 bases). V lost 10 bases and J lost 9, with 19 bases in between. Germline CDR1 is LNHDA and CDR2 is SQIVND (reference sequence). The CDR3 runs 14 residues.

This clone has only one observation. The chain employs TRBV9 and TRBJ2-7; the match to TRBD2 covers 12 bases. There are 15 residues in the CDR3. V shed 4 bases, J shed 7 bases, and the junction held 9 bases outside the gene matches. From germline, CDR1 is SGDLS and CDR2 YYNGEE. This chain's CDR3 is CASSSSSGRAGEQYF. In DNA, the CDR3 is TGTGCCAGCAGCTCATCTAGCGGGAGGGCGGGAGAGCAGTACTTC.

This clone was detected a few times. The chain is built from TRBV5-6 and TRBJ2-7; 8 nucleotides agree with TRBD2. With V trimmed by 3 bases and J by 6 bases, 2 bases remained unmatched. Germline CDR1 reads SGHDT; CDR2 reads YYEEEE. The CDR3 extends over 12 amino acids. The CDR3 spells CASSSTSGEQYF. In nucleotides, the CDR3 is TGTGCCAGCAGCTCCACTAGCGGCGAGCAGTACTTC.

This clone was seen once. The chain is built from TRBV10-1 and TRBJ2-7, with TRBD2 matching 7 bases. CDR3 size: 15 residues. V shed 4 bases and J 0 bases; nucleotides not matched to a gene: 6. The germline V gene has CDR1 WNHNN and CDR2 SYGVQD (reference sequence). The CDR3 DNA reads TGCGCCAGCAGTGTGGGGGGGACGCTCTCCTACGAGCAGTACTTC. Translated: CASSVGGTLSYEQYF.

V gene TRBV7-3 combines with J gene TRBJ1-6; no clear D. The CDR3 totals 15 residues. Looked up from germline, CDR1 is SGHTA and CDR2 is FQGTGA. Trimming pared 5 bases from V and 9 bases from J, leaving 17 bases between. CDR3 amino acids: CASSPTGEEGSPLHF. CDR3 DNA sequence: TGTGCCAGCAGCCCCACGGGAGAGGAAGGTTCACCCCTCCACTTT.

The chain links TRBV18 to TRBJ2-1; D is unclear. The CDR3 extends over 11 amino acids. Trimming pared 5 bases from V and 6 bases from J, leaving 5 bases between. In germline, CDR1 is KGHSH, CDR2 LQKENI. CDR3 DNA: TGTGCCAGCTCAGCGAGCAATGAGCAGTTCTTC. Protein sequence: CASSASNEQFF.

This chain links TRBV19 with TRBJ1-1, with 12 positions matching TRBD1. Germline CDR1 LNHDA, CDR2 SQIVND (reference sequence). The CDR3 sequence is 17 residues long. With 5 bases clipped from V and 0 bases from J, the junction kept 7 bases outside the gene matches. CDR3 residues: CASSALGQGAVNTEAFF. Here the CDR3 DNA reads TGTGCCAGTAGTGCTCTGGGACAGGGGGCGGTGAACACTGAAGCTTTCTTT.

The chain uses TRBV11-2 and TRBJ1-5, with D unresolved. V was shortened by 2 bases and J by 8 bases, with 13 bases between the two germline ends. The CDR3 extends over 14 amino acids. CDR1 is SGHAT, CDR2 FQNNGV, per germline. Here the CDR3 reads CASSLTVAGKPQHF. The CDR3 DNA follows: TGTGCCAGCAGCTTAACTGTTGCGGGAAAGCCCCAGCATTTT.

The chain joins TRBV7-2 to TRBJ1-1; 7 nucleotides align to TRBD1. CDR1 SGHTA and CDR2 FQGNSA come from the germline V gene. The V and J ends lost 5 bases and 3 bases, in that order; junction bases with no gene match: 6. The CDR3 is 14 amino acids. CDR3: CASSTRQGDTEAFF. DNA for the CDR3: TGTGCCAGCAGCACTCGACAGGGAGACACTGAAGCTTTCTTT.

The chain links TRBV6-6 to TRBJ2-7; tentative D call: TRBD1 (5 bases). CDR1 and CDR2 (germline): MNHNY, SVGAGI (reference sequence). The CDR3 has 13 amino acids. V was trimmed by 7 bases and J by 3 bases, leaving 13 bases between them. Here the CDR3 reads CASMFRTNYEQYF. CDR3 DNA sequence: TGTGCCAGCATGTTCAGGACAAACTACGAGCAGTACTTC.

The chain combines TRBV7-3 with TRBJ2-1; 14 nucleotides agree with TRBD2. Germline loops: CDR1 SGHTA, CDR2 FQGTGA. The CDR3 is 15 amino acids. V was pared by 5 bases and J by 9 bases, with 6 bases of the junction left unmatched. CDR3 region: CASSRSGLAGGEQFF. The CDR3 bases are TGTGCCAGCAGCCGAAGCGGACTAGCGGGAGGTGAGCAGTTCTTC.

This clone has just one count. For the CDR3, the DNA is TGTGCCAGCATTCTTAGCGGGAGAGAGTACAATGAGCAGTTCTTC. It is translated as CASILSGREYNEQFF. The genes are TRBV28 and TRBJ2-1; 9 nucleotides agree with TRBD2. This CDR3 has 15 residues. The junction had 8 bases not matched to a gene; V was cut back by 7 bases and J by 4 bases. The V gene's germline CDR1 is MDHEN and CDR2 SYDVKM.

This sequence joins TRBV29-1 and TRBJ2-1, with TRBD2 matching over 11 bases. The CDR3 totals 19 residues. The ends lost 3 bases at V and 0 bases at J; junction bases unmatched: 13. In germline, CDR1 is SQVTM, CDR2 ANQGSEA. The DNA of the CDR3 is TGCAGCGTTGAGGGGCTAGCGGGGGGACCAATGAGCTCCTACAATGAGCAGTTCTTC. Translated: CSVEGLAGGPMSSYNEQFF.

The chain links TRBV4-1 to TRBJ2-7, with 12 nucleotides matching TRBD2. J was trimmed by 7 bases and V by 6 bases; bases with no gene match: 10. From germline, CDR1 is MGHRA and CDR2 YSYEKL. The CDR3 consists of 15 residues. This CDR3 is CASSPLAGGPYEQYF. In nucleotides, the CDR3 is TGCGCCAGCAGTCCTCTAGCGGGGGGGCCTTATGAGCAGTACTTC.

The rearrangement links TRBV15 to TRBJ1-2; tentative D call: TRBD1 (5 bases). The germline CDR1 and CDR2 sequences are LNHNV and YYDKDF (reference sequence). The CDR3 runs 18 residues. V was trimmed by 0 bases and J by 1 base, leaving 18 bases between them. CDR3 sequence (DNA): TGTGCCACCAGCAGAGATATCGGGCTCGGGGGGAATAACTATGGCTACACCTTC. Translating it yields CATSRDIGLGGNNYGYTF.

The rearrangement uses TRBV7-8 and TRBJ1-2; TRBD1 matches at 8 bases. From germline, CDR1 is SGHVS and CDR2 FQNEAQ. The J segment lost 5 bases and the V segment lost 3 bases, leaving 8 bases of the junction unmatched. The CDR3 covers 15 residues. The CDR3 loop is CASSFGQGGSYGYTF. CDR3 nucleotide sequence: TGTGCCAGCAGCTTCGGACAGGGCGGGTCATATGGCTACACCTTC.

This clone was picked up a small number of times. The rearrangement uses TRBV7-9 and TRBJ2-6, with 8 bases identical to TRBD1. CDR3 length: 15 amino acids. V lost 11 bases and J lost 1; bases outside the gene matches: 7. In germline, CDR1 is SEHNR, CDR2 FQNEAQ (reference sequence). CDR3 DNA sequence: TGTGCCCCGGGGACAGGAGGGTCTGGGGCCAACGTCCTGACTTTC. It codes for CAPGTGGSGANVLTF.

The chain has TRBV6-6 and TRBJ1-1; D remains ambiguous. Germline V gives CDR1 MNHNY, CDR2 SVGAGI (reference sequence). This CDR3 comprises 11 residues. With 8 bases removed from V and 4 bases from J, the gap between germline ends came to 8 bases. The CDR3, as DNA: TGTGCCAGCGGGCCCGGCACTGAAGCTTTCTTT. The encoded protein is CASGPGTEAFF.

V and J are TRBV18 and TRBJ2-7, with a weak D call TRBD1 (6 bases). This CDR3 is 15 amino acids long. V was cut by 4 bases and J by 3 bases, with 16 bases left in between. Germline-derived CDR1 and CDR2 are KGHSH and LQKENI. CDR3 DNA sequence: TGTGCCAGCTCACGCATAGGACAGCCGAACTACGAGCAGTACTTC. It translates to CASSRIGQPNYEQYF.

The chain uses TRBV5-1 and TRBJ1-3, with 8 positions matching TRBD1. V gave up 4 bases and J gave up 3 bases; unmatched junction bases: 9. There are 16 residues in the CDR3. Germline V gives CDR1 SGHRS, CDR2 YFSETQ. Here the CDR3 reads CASSPGRTGNGNTIYF. CDR3 DNA sequence: TGCGCCAGCAGCCCCGGACGGACAGGGAATGGAAACACCATATATTTT.

The chain combines TRBV27 with TRBJ2-2, with a possible D match to TRBD1 (7 bases). Germline V lookup: CDR1 MNHEY, CDR2 SMNVEV (reference sequence). Trimming cost V 4 bases and J 6 bases, with 27 bases left between them. CDR3 length: 19 residues. The CDR3 bases are TGTGCCAGCAGTTCCTACTTACGACAGGGCGGGAAAATTCCCGGGGAGCTGTTTTTT. Residues: CASSSYLRQGGKIPGELFF.

The chain is built from TRBV7-2 and TRBJ1-6; tentative D call: TRBD1 (6 bases). The CDR3 contains 14 residues. V was shortened by 2 bases and J by 8 bases, with 10 bases between the two germline ends. Germline loops: CDR1 SGHTA, CDR2 FQGNSA. CDR3 protein: CASSLKQGYSPLHF. Here the CDR3 DNA reads TGTGCCAGCAGCTTAAAACAGGGCTATTCACCCCTCCACTTT.

This chain links TRBV5-1 with TRBJ1-1, with 9 bases identical to TRBD1. Germline CDR1 is SGHRS and CDR2 is YFSETQ. V dropped 4 bases and J dropped 3; count of bases not matched to a gene: 4. This CDR3 comprises 14 residues. CDR3: CASSQGQGYTEAFF. CDR3 DNA sequence: TGCGCCAGCAGCCAGGGACAGGGCTACACTGAAGCTTTCTTT.

The chain combines TRBV2 with TRBJ2-2; 7 bases match TRBD2. The CDR3 is made up of 16 amino acids. From germline, CDR1 is SNHLY and CDR2 FYNNEI. Trimming took 3 bases from V and 3 from J; bases not matched to a gene: 7. As DNA, the CDR3 is TGTGCCAGCAGTGAGCGCGGGAGTATTGACACCGGGGAGCTGTTTTTT. Its translation: CASSERGSIDTGELFF.

CDR3 in amino acids: CASSSGTGWTGELFF. Written as DNA, the CDR3 is TGCGCCAGCAGCTCTGGGACAGGGTGGACCGGGGAGCTGTTTTTT. The rearrangement uses TRBV5-1 and TRBJ2-2; 9 nucleotides line up with TRBD1. The CDR3 consists of 15 residues. Germline CDR1 SGHRS, CDR2 YFSETQ. After removal of 3 bases from V and 5 bases from J, the junction contained 5 bases not matched to a gene.

This clone was recorded once. The rearrangement links TRBV5-4 to TRBJ2-7, with unresolved D. Trimming pared 4 bases from V and 5 bases from J, leaving 10 bases between. This CDR3 is 12 amino acids long. Per germline, CDR1 SGHNT and CDR2 YYREEE (reference sequence). This CDR3 reads CASSREENEQYF. The CDR3 DNA reads as TGTGCCAGCAGCCGAGAGGAAAACGAGCAGTACTTC.

V is TRBV11-2 and J is TRBJ1-5; the D is unclear. Looked up from germline, CDR1 is SGHAT and CDR2 is FQNNGV. The germline V and J ends were trimmed by 1 base and 0 bases, with 7 bases remaining between them. The CDR3 length is 15 residues. This CDR3 is CASSLGGNSNQPQHF. DNA for the CDR3: TGTGCCAGCAGCTTAGGAGGGAATAGCAATCAGCCCCAGCATTTT.

The chain combines TRBV10-3 with TRBJ2-2, with D possibly matching TRBD2 (6 bases). The germline V gene encodes CDR1 ENHRY and CDR2 SYGVKD. The length of the CDR3 is 14 residues. The V and J ends lost 4 bases and 6 bases respectively, with 12 bases between them. DNA for the CDR3: TGTGCCATCAGTGCGGCTAGCGACCCCGGGGAGCTGTTTTTT. Its protein is CAISAASDPGELFF.

A remark on this clone: Compared with germline, one end of the junction differs, possibly owing to a read error. The chain has TRBV2 and TRBJ2-5; TRBD1 might be the D (6 bases). Germline lookup yields CDR1 SNHLY and CDR2 FYNNEI. This CDR3 spans 13 amino acids. The CDR3 here is CVSSPDRRGTQYF. The DNA for the CDR3 is TGTGTCAGCAGTCCGGACAGACGAGGGACCCAGTACTTC.

The sample holds one count of this clone. The rearrangement joins TRBV28 to TRBJ1-3, with D perhaps TRBD1 (6 bases). In germline, CDR1 is MDHEN, CDR2 SYDVKM. The CDR3 is 14 residues long. V was pared by 5 bases and J by 3 bases, with 11 bases between. CDR3 protein: CASSLQGHGNTIYF. CDR3 coding DNA: TGTGCCAGCAGTCTACAGGGTCATGGAAACACCATATATTTT.